This passage covers 8 T cell receptor beta chains from one sample sequenced in a study of blood T cells in healthy people across ages. It was with a sample-barcoded 5' primer and a J-beta primer mix that a second PCR of about 6 to 12 cycles was run. TCRdb redid the calling of the 5' RACE reads with MiXCR, one entry per CDR3 protein. This sample has hundreds of thousands of distinct CDR3 sequences; around half occur once, and the top ten carry under 35%. Sequencing input: blood. These receptors all stem from an older woman in good health.

The chain combines TRBV5-1 with TRBJ2-3, with 8 bases identical to TRBD1. The J segment lost 2 bases and the V segment lost 5 bases, leaving 10 bases of the junction unmatched. Looked up from germline, CDR1 is SGHRS and CDR2 is YFSETQ. The CDR3 covers 16 residues. Written as DNA, the CDR3 is TGCGCCAGCAGACGATTACCGGGACAGGACACAGATACGCAGTATTTT. Translation: CASRRLPGQDTDTQYF.

In this sample, this clonotype turned up a few times. The chain carries TRBV12-3 or TRBV12-4 and TRBJ2-7, with D possibly TRBD1 on 6 matching bases. The CDR3 covers 14 residues. Deletions cut 7 bases from V and 2 bases from J, with 15 bases between. CDR3 amino acids: CASTFGTYTYEQYF. CDR3 nucleotides: TGTGCCAGCACCTTCGGGACATACACCTACGAGCAGTACTTC.

The chain combines TRBV29-1 with TRBJ1-2; 10 bases are shared with TRBD1. This CDR3 comprises 13 residues. Per the germline V gene, CDR1 is SQVTM and CDR2 is ANQGSEA. Trimming at V came to 5 bases and at J to 4 bases, leaving 4 bases not matched to a gene. The CDR3 DNA is TGCAGCGTTTGGACAGGGGGTGGCTATGGCTACACCTTC. Residues: CSVWTGGGYGYTF.

V usage is TRBV27 and J usage is TRBJ2-7; D perhaps matches TRBD1 (5 bases). CDR3 length equals 14 residues. Germline V CDR1 and CDR2: MNHEY, SMNVEV (reference sequence). The germline V and J ends were trimmed by 5 bases and 2 bases, with 13 bases remaining between them. CDR3 region: CASSLSDTAYEQYF. The CDR3 DNA reads TGTGCCAGCAGTCTTTCGGACACTGCCTACGAGCAGTACTTC.

In regard to this clonotype: The germline gene is not matched at one end of the junction; a read error may be the cause. The CDR3 nucleotides read TGTGCCGGCAGTTACTCACCGAGCTCCTACAATGAGCAGTTCTTC. Protein sequence: CAGSYSPSSYNEQFF. This chain connects TRBV6-6 to TRBJ2-1; D not resolved. Germline lookup yields CDR1 MNHNY and CDR2 SVGAGI (reference sequence). CDR3 length equals 15 residues.

This clonotype was counted only a few times. This chain joins TRBV6-2 or TRBV6-3 and TRBJ1-2, with D maybe TRBD1 (5 bases). Germline V gene lookup returns CDR1 MNHEY and CDR2 SVGEGT. This CDR3 comprises 15 residues. V was shortened by 2 bases and J by 3 bases, with 13 bases between the two germline ends. The chain's CDR3 is CASSYLGTDYYGYTF. DNA of the CDR3: TGTGCCAGCAGTTACCTGGGGACGGACTACTATGGCTACACCTTC.

This clonotype was detected a few times. The chain uses TRBV4-1 and TRBJ2-1, with 12 bases matching TRBD2. Germline V lookup: CDR1 MGHRA, CDR2 YSYEKL. The CDR3 totals 17 residues. V dropped 0 bases and J dropped 6; count of bases not matched to a gene: 6. CDR3: CASSQDPSGRALNEQFF. CDR3 nucleotides: TGCGCCAGCAGCCAAGACCCTAGCGGGAGGGCCCTCAATGAGCAGTTCTTC.

As concerns this clonotype: This may stem from a read error, because a much larger clone lies one nucleotide away. The chain links TRBV2 to TRBJ2-4, with D hard to call. The J call could be wrong; TRBJ2-7 is a better fit for the DNA end. This CDR3 contains 11 residues. CDR1 and CDR2 (germline): SNHLY, FYNNEI. The CDR3 reads CASSPNHEQYF. CDR3 nucleotide sequence: TGTGCCAGCAGCCCCAACCACGAGCAGTACTTC.